The 31 T cell receptor beta chains reported below all come from one sample, sequenced in a study of blood T cells in healthy people across ages. For the second PCR, which ran for about 6 to 12 cycles, a sample-barcoded 5' primer and a J-beta primer mix were used. TCRdb itself ran the 5' RACE reads through MiXCR, one entry per CDR3 protein. The table has over a million distinct CDR3 sequences, 35% to 45% seen once. Sequenced sample: blood. The receptors come from a woman aged 18-30 years in good health.

V gene TRBV6-5 combines with J gene TRBJ1-1, with 8 bases that match TRBD1. This CDR3 comprises 14 residues. Germline assignment: CDR1 MNHEY and CDR2 SVGAGI. V lost 1 base to trimming and J lost 7 bases; unmatched junction nucleotides: 5. The CDR3 sequence: CASSYFGQGYEAFF. For the CDR3, the DNA is TGTGCCAGCAGTTACTTCGGACAGGGCTATGAAGCTTTCTTT.

This clonotype was seen a single time. The J gene is TRBJ2-4, the V gene TRBV6-2 or TRBV6-3, with D possibly being TRBD1 (6 bases). The DNA end is a closer match to TRBJ2-7, so the J assignment may be wrong. The CDR3 runs to 17 residues. Germline V CDR1 and CDR2: MNHEY, SVGEGT. CDR3 in DNA: TGTGCCAGCAGTTACTCGGAATTCAGGGGAATGACGAACGAGCAGTACTTC. It encodes CASSYSEFRGMTNEQYF.

This clonotype was recorded a few times. The V call is TRBV2, the J call TRBJ1-5; no definite D call. Per germline, CDR1 SNHLY and CDR2 FYNNEI. CDR3 length equals 13 residues. The V end was cut by 5 bases, the J end by 5 bases, with 10 bases between. The CDR3 loop is CASSSMRDQPQHF. CDR3 DNA sequence: TGTGCCAGCAGTTCGATGCGGGATCAGCCCCAGCATTTT.

V and J are TRBV11-1 and TRBJ2-3; D gene unclear. Germline-derived CDR1 and CDR2 are SGHAT and FQDESV (reference sequence). V lost 4 bases to trimming and J lost 3 bases, with 5 bases between them. CDR3 length equals 12 residues. CDR3 DNA sequence: TGTGCCAGCAGCTGGATGACAGATACGCAGTATTTT. Residues: CASSWMTDTQYF. Looking up the rest from reference TRBV11-1 and TRBJ2-3 gives the full variable domain: EAEVAQSPRYKITEKSQAVAFWCDPISGHATLYWYRQILGQGPELLVQFQDESVVDDSQLPKDRFSAERLKGVDSTLKIQPAELGDSAMYLCASSWMTDTQYFGPGTRLTVL.

Here the CDR3 reads CASSSPIAGETQYF. The CDR3 bases are TGTGCCAGCAGTTCTCCTATAGCGGGAGAGACCCAGTACTTC. The genes are TRBV28 and TRBJ2-5, with 7 bases fitting TRBD2. Trimming removed 4 bases from V and 4 bases from J; junction bases left unmatched: 6. The CDR3 has 14 residues. CDR1 is MDHEN and CDR2 is SYDVKM in the germline V gene.

This clonotype was observed many times. The V call is TRBV7-9, the J call TRBJ2-5, with D unclear. The CDR3 length is 12 residues. V lost 4 bases to trimming and J lost 1 base, with 4 bases between them. Germline V gene sequence: CDR1 SEHNR, CDR2 FQNEAQ (reference sequence). The CDR3 DNA is TGTGCCAGCAGCTCCTTCCAAGAGACCCAGTACTTC. This sequence encodes CASSSFQETQYF.

There are a few counts of this clonotype. V usage is TRBV2 and J usage is TRBJ2-3; 8 bases are shared with TRBD2. This CDR3 is built from 16 residues. Germline assignment: CDR1 SNHLY and CDR2 FYNNEI. Losses at the gene ends were 5 bases for V and 4 bases for J; bases not matched to a gene: 11. The CDR3 here is CASSYQRGPAADTQYF. CDR3 in DNA: TGTGCCAGCAGTTACCAGCGGGGGCCAGCTGCAGATACGCAGTATTTT.

This clonotype was recorded a few times. The rearrangement uses TRBV7-2 and TRBJ1-1, with D unresolved. Germline lookup yields CDR1 SGHTA and CDR2 FQGNSA. The CDR3 extends over 13 amino acids. Trimming took 2 bases from V and 4 from J, leaving 8 bases between them. The CDR3 is CASSLFQSTEAFF. The CDR3 bases are TGTGCCAGCAGCTTATTCCAGTCCACTGAAGCTTTCTTT.

The V and J genes are TRBV4-1 and TRBJ2-1, with D unclear. The V end lost 5 bases, the J end lost 0 bases, and 17 bases lay between the germline ends. This CDR3 comprises 17 residues. Germline-derived CDR1 and CDR2 are MGHRA and YSYEKL. The CDR3 spells CASSYRLGLTSYNEQFF. The DNA of the CDR3 is TGCGCCAGCAGCTACCGCCTCGGGCTAACCTCCTACAATGAGCAGTTCTTC.

The rearrangement links TRBV14 to TRBJ2-1; 7 bases match TRBD2. V shed 1 base and J 5 bases; nucleotides not matched to a gene: 8. The germline CDR1 and CDR2 sequences are SGHDN and FVKESK. The CDR3 covers 16 residues. The CDR3 region has the DNA TGTGCCAGCAGCCAAGTAAGCGGGGCCTCGGACAATGAGCAGTTCTTC. Translation gives CASSQVSGASDNEQFF.

This clonotype was seen more than once but under ten times. This rearrangement joins TRBV29-1 to TRBJ1-2, with D possibly being TRBD1 (6 bases). Germline CDR1 reads SQVTM; CDR2 reads ANQGSEA. Trimming pared 6 bases from V and 4 bases from J, leaving 18 bases between. This CDR3 comprises 14 residues. The CDR3 DNA reads as TGCAGCGTGGGTGGGGCAGGGGCCATCTATGGCTACACCTTC. Its translation: CSVGGAGAIYGYTF.

This clonotype was counted a few times. V usage is TRBV9 and J usage is TRBJ2-1, with 11 nucleotides matching TRBD2. Per the germline V gene, CDR1 is SGDLS and CDR2 is YYNGEE. The CDR3 spans 16 residues. The ends lost 0 bases at V and 7 bases at J; junction bases unmatched: 6. The CDR3 sequence: CASSVAGASGGNEQFF. The CDR3 DNA is TGTGCCAGCAGCGTAGCTGGGGCTAGCGGGGGGAATGAGCAGTTCTTC.

This chain uses TRBV5-5 with TRBJ2-6; the D gene is possibly TRBD2 (7 bases). Per germline, CDR1 SGHKS and CDR2 YYEKEE (reference sequence). This CDR3 comprises 16 residues. The V gene lost 4 bases and the J gene lost 0 bases, with 11 bases spanning the gap. CDR3 nucleotides: TGTGCCAGCAGCCGGGGGGCAGTCTCTGGGGCCAACGTCCTGACTTTC. Residues: CASSRGAVSGANVLTF.

The chain joins TRBV20-1 to TRBJ2-1, with 10 nucleotides matching TRBD2. The junction had 1 base not matched to a gene; V was cut back by 4 bases and J by 4 bases. Germline-derived CDR1 and CDR2 are DFQATT and SNEGSKA (reference sequence). CDR3 size: 13 residues. The CDR3 loop is CSAMTSGYNEQFF. In nucleotides, the CDR3 is TGCAGTGCTATGACTAGCGGGTACAATGAGCAGTTCTTC.

The V and J genes are TRBV21-1 and TRBJ1-6; TRBD1 reflects the table's D call only, with no check against the DNA. TRBV21-1 has pseudogene status. CDR3 length: 21 amino acids. In DNA, the CDR3 is TGTGCCAGCAGCAAAGCGCTGGAGGGTACAGGGCGGATAGAGGGTATTTCACCCCTCCACTTT. Residues: CASSKALEGTGRIEGISPLHF.

There are a few counts of this clonotype. The chain carries TRBV12-3 or TRBV12-4 and TRBJ2-7; D is perhaps TRBD2 (6 bases). Trimming removed 2 bases from V and 4 bases from J, with 15 bases in between. This CDR3 is 15 amino acids long. CDR3 loop: CASSLQSGGWYEQYF. Here the CDR3 DNA reads TGTGCCAGCAGTTTACAGAGCGGAGGGTGGTACGAGCAGTACTTC.

V usage is TRBV27 and J usage is TRBJ1-2; D is possibly TRBD1 (6 bases). The length of the CDR3 is 19 residues. Between the trimmed V and J ends, which lost 0 bases and 0 bases, there was a span of 20 bases. The germline V gene encodes CDR1 MNHEY and CDR2 SMNVEV (reference sequence). The CDR3 loop is CASSLSYPGWTETNYGYTF. The CDR3 coding sequence is TGTGCCAGCAGTTTATCTTACCCGGGTTGGACAGAAACTAACTATGGCTACACCTTC.

The chain uses TRBV11-2 and TRBJ1-2; D is uncertain. CDR1 SGHAT and CDR2 FQNNGV come from the germline V gene. This CDR3 has 14 amino acids. Deletions cut 5 bases from V and 0 bases from J, with 10 bases between. CDR3 nucleotides: TGTGCCAGCAGCCGTTCGACGGCTAACTATGGCTACACCTTC. It codes for CASSRSTANYGYTF.

This sequence joins TRBV20-1 and TRBJ2-5; the D call may be TRBD1 or TRBD2 (5 bases each). The ends were cut back, 5 bases at V and 1 base at J, with 14 bases in the middle. This CDR3 is built from 14 residues. Germline V gene lookup returns CDR1 DFQATT and CDR2 SNEGSKA (reference sequence). The CDR3 nucleotides read TGCAGTGCTTGGGGGTACAACCCCCAAGAGACCCAGTACTTC. Translated, it gives CSAWGYNPQETQYF.

This chain uses TRBV6-2 or TRBV6-3 with TRBJ2-3; 7 bases are shared with TRBD2. The V segment lost 5 bases and the J segment 4 bases; nucleotides outside the gene matches: 6. The CDR3 covers 14 residues. The V gene's germline CDR1 is MNHEY and CDR2 SVGEGT. The CDR3 here is CASSRDYTADTQYF. DNA for the CDR3: TGTGCCAGCAGTCGGGACTACACAGCAGATACGCAGTATTTT.

This chain connects TRBV7-2 to TRBJ2-5; tentatively, D is TRBD2 (5 bases). Germline V gene sequence: CDR1 SGHTA, CDR2 FQGNSA. V was pared by 0 bases and J by 6 bases, with 11 bases between. The CDR3 runs to 14 residues. The chain's CDR3 is CASSLALAGQTQYF. DNA for the CDR3: TGTGCCAGCAGCTTAGCGCTAGCCGGGCAGACCCAGTACTTC.

The CDR3 reads CSQTYATDTQYF. The CDR3 DNA is TGCAGCCAAACCTACGCCACAGATACGCAGTATTTT. The rearrangement joins TRBV29-1 to TRBJ2-3; D is unresolved. The CDR3 is made up of 12 amino acids. The V end was cut by 8 bases, the J end by 2 bases, with 11 bases between. Germline lookup yields CDR1 SQVTM and CDR2 ANQGSEA.

There are a few counts of this clonotype. V and J are TRBV29-1 and TRBJ2-1; 8 bases fit TRBD1. This CDR3 is 13 amino acids long. Trimming cost V 6 bases and J 6 bases; bases outside gene matches: 7. The V gene's germline CDR1 is SQVTM and CDR2 ANQGSEA. The CDR3 reads CSVDPTGVNEQFF. The CDR3 coding sequence is TGCAGCGTCGATCCGACAGGGGTCAATGAGCAGTTCTTC.

This chain uses TRBV20-1 with TRBJ1-5, with TRBD1 matching over 8 bases. CDR3 length: 16 amino acids. The germline V gene has CDR1 DFQATT and CDR2 SNEGSKA (reference sequence). Losses at the gene ends were 3 bases for V and 0 bases for J; bases not matched to a gene: 7. For the CDR3, the DNA is TGCAGTGCTAGGGGGGACAGGCGGAATAGCAATCAGCCCCAGCATTTT. Its protein is CSARGDRRNSNQPQHF.

This clonotype was counted only a few times. This CDR3 reads CAISESWTSGNNEQYF. The DNA for the CDR3 is TGTGCCATCAGTGAGTCCTGGACTAGCGGGAACAATGAGCAGTACTTC. The gene calls are TRBV10-3 and TRBJ2-1, with 12 positions matching TRBD2. Judging by the DNA end, TRBJ2-7 fits better; the J call may be wrong. This CDR3 spans 16 amino acids. Germline V gene sequence: CDR1 ENHRY, CDR2 SYGVKD.

The chain joins TRBV29-1 to TRBJ2-1; 12 bases align to TRBD2. This CDR3 region has 14 residues. V gave up 6 bases and J gave up 8 bases; unmatched junction bases: 8. CDR1 is SQVTM and CDR2 is ANQGSEA in the germline V gene. This CDR3 is CSVGFRLAGDEQFF. The CDR3 DNA is TGCAGCGTCGGTTTCCGACTAGCGGGAGATGAGCAGTTCTTC.

This clonotype has ten or more counts. The CDR3 sequence is CASSQGARTEAFF. CDR3 nucleotides: TGCGCCAGCAGTCAGGGGGCGAGGACTGAAGCTTTCTTT. V gene TRBV5-1 combines with J gene TRBJ1-1, with TRBD1 identical over 8 bases. The J segment lost 5 bases and the V segment lost 5 bases, leaving 5 bases of the junction unmatched. The CDR3 totals 13 residues. CDR1 is SGHRS, CDR2 YFSETQ, per germline.

The chain couples TRBV12-3 or TRBV12-4 to TRBJ2-1; D is perhaps TRBD1 (6 bases). The CDR3 runs to 20 residues. V was pared by 5 bases and J by 2 bases, with 28 bases between. The CDR3 nucleotides are TGTGCCAGCAGTGCCCAAGATAGGGGACAAGGCCCACGCCCCTACAATGAGCAGTTCTTC. This sequence encodes CASSAQDRGQGPRPYNEQFF.

This clonotype was detected once. The V gene is TRBV6-5, the J gene TRBJ1-6; D might be TRBD1 (6 bases). The germline V gene encodes CDR1 MNHEY and CDR2 SVGAGI. The CDR3 runs to 15 residues. Trimming cost V 6 bases and J 6 bases, with 15 bases left between them. The CDR3 nucleotides are TGTGCCAGCAGAACTAAACAGGGAAGTAATTCACCCCTCCACTTT. It yields the protein CASRTKQGSNSPLHF.

V and J are TRBV6-6 and TRBJ1-3, with 7 bases lining up with TRBD1. The V segment lost 5 bases and the J segment 9 bases; nucleotides outside the gene matches: 7. Germline CDR1 and CDR2: MNHNY and SVGAGI (reference sequence). The CDR3 sequence is 13 residues long. CDR3 region: CASSTGQEGTIYF. The CDR3 bases are TGTGCCAGCAGTACCGGACAGGAAGGCACCATATATTTT.

The gene calls are TRBV5-5 and TRBJ2-1, with 13 bases fitting TRBD2. Per germline, CDR1 SGHKS and CDR2 YYEKEE (reference sequence). This CDR3 is 17 amino acids long. V shed 4 bases, J shed 6 bases, and the junction held 10 bases outside the gene matches. The CDR3 region has the DNA TGTGCCAGCAGCCCAATACTGACTAGCGGGGGGCCCAATGAGCAGTTCTTC. It yields the protein CASSPILTSGGPNEQFF.